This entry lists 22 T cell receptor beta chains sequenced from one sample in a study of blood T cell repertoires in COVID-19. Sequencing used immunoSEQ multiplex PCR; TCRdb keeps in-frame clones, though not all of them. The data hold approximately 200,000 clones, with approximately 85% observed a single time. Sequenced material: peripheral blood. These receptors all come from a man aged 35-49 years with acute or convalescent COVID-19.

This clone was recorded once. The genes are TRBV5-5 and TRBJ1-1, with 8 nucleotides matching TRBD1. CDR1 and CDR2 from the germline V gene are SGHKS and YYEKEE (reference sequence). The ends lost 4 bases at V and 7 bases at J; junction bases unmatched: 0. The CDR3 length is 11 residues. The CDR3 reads CASSTGGEAFF. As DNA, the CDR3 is TGTGCCAGCAGCACAGGGGGTGAAGCTTTCTTT.

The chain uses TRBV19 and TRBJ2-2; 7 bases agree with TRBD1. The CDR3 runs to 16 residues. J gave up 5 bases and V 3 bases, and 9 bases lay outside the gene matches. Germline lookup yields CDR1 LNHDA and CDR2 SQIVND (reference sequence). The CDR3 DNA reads TGTGCCAGTAGTATGTCAGGGGGATTTCGGACCGGGGAGCTGTTTTTT. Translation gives CASSMSGGFRTGELFF. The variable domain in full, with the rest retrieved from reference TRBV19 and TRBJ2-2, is DGGITQSPKYLFRKEGQNVTLSCEQNLNHDAMYWYRQDPGQGLRLIYYSQIVNDFQKGDIAEGYSVSREKKESFPLTVTSAQKNPTAFYLCASSMSGGFRTGELFFGEGSRLTVL.

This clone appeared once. The CDR3 nucleotides read TGCGCCAGCAGCCAAGATCTCGCTAGCGGGGGGCAGGAGACCCAGTACTTC. Its translation: CASSQDLASGGQETQYF. The chain links TRBV4-3 to TRBJ2-5; 11 positions match TRBD2. V lost 0 bases to trimming and J lost 5 bases; unmatched junction nucleotides: 8. This CDR3 is built from 17 residues. Germline values: CDR1 LGHNA, CDR2 YSLEER.

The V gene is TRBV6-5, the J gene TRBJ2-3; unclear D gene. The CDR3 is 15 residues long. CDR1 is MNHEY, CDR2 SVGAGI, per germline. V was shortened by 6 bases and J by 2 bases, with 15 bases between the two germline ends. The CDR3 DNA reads TGTGCCAGCAGCAAGGCCCGAGGCTCCACAGATACGCAGTATTTT. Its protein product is CASSKARGSTDTQYF.

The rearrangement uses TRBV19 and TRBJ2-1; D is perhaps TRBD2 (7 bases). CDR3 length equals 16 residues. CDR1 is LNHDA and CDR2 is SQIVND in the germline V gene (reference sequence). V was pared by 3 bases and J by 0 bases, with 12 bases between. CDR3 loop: CASSIPRGASYNEQFF. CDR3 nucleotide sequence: TGTGCCAGTAGTATCCCCCGGGGGGCCTCCTACAATGAGCAGTTCTTC.

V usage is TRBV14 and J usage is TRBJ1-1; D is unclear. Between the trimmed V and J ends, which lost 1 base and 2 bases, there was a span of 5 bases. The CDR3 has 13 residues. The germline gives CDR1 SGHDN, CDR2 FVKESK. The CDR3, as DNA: TGTGCCAGCAGCCAAGTTATTAACACTGAAGCTTTCTTT. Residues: CASSQVINTEAFF.

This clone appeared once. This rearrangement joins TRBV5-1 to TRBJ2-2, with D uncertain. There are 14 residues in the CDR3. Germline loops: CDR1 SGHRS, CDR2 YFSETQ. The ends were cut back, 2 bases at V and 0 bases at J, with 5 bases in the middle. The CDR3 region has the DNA TGCGCCAGCAGCTTTTCTACGAACACCGGGGAGCTGTTTTTT. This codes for CASSFSTNTGELFF.

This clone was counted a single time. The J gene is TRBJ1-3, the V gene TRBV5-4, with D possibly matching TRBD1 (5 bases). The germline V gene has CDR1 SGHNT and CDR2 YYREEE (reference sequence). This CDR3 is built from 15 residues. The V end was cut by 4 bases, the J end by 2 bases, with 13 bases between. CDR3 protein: CASSPEGEAGNTIYF. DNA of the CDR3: TGTGCCAGCAGCCCGGAAGGGGAAGCTGGAAACACCATATATTTT.

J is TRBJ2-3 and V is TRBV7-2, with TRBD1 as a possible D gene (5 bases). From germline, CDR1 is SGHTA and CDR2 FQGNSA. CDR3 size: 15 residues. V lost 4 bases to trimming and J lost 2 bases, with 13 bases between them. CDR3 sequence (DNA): TGTGCCAGCAGCTCAAACAGACAGTACACAGATACGCAGTATTTT. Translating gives CASSSNRQYTDTQYF.

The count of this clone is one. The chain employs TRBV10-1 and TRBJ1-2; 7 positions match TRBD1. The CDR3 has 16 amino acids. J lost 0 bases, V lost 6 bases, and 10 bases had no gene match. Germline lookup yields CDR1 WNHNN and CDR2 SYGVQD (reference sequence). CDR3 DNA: TGCGCCAGCAGCCGGGACAGCCGACCCCCTAACTATGGCTACACCTTC. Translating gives CASSRDSRPPNYGYTF.

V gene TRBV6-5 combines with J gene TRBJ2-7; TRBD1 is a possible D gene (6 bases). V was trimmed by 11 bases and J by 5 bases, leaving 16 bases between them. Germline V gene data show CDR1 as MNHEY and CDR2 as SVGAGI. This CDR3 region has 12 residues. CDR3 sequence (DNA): TGTGCCTGTCATTTCGAGGGGGACGAGCAGTACTTC. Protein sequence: CACHFEGDEQYF.

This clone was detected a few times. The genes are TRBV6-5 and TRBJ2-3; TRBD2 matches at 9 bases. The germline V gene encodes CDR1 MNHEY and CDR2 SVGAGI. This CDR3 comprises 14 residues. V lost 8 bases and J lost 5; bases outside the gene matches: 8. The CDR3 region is CASGMGLALDTQYF. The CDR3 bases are TGTGCCAGCGGGATGGGACTAGCACTAGATACGCAGTATTTT.

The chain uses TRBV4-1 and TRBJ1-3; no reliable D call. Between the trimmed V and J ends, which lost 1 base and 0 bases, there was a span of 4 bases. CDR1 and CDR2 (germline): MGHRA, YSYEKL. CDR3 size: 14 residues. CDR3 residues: CASSQGPSGNTIYF. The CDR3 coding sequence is TGCGCCAGCAGCCAAGGGCCCTCTGGAAACACCATATATTTT.

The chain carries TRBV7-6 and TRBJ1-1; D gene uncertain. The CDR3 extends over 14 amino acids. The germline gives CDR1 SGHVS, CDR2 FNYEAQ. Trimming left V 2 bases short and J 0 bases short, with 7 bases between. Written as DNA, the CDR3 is TGTGCCAGCAGCTTATTTCCGTTGAACACTGAAGCTTTCTTT. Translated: CASSLFPLNTEAFF.

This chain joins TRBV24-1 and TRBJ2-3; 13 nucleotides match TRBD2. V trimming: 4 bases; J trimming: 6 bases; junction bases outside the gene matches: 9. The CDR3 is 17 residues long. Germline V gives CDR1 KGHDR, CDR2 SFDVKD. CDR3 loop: CATSDTSGGGPPDTQYF. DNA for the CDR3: TGTGCCACCAGTGACACTAGCGGGGGGGGCCCCCCCGATACGCAGTATTTT.

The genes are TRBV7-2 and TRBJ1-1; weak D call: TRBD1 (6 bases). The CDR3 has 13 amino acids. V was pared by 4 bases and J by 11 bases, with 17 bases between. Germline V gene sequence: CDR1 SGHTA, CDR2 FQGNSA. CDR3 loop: CASSYQQGSGAFF. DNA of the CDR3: TGTGCCAGCAGCTATCAACAGGGTTCGGGCGCTTTCTTT.

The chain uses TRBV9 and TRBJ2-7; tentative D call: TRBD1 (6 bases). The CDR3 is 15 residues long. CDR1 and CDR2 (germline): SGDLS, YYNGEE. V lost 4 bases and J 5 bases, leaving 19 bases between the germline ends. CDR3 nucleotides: TGTGCCAGCAGCCCCGCGCCGCAGGGGTTCCACGAGCAGTACTTC. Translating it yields CASSPAPQGFHEQYF.

In DNA form, the CDR3 reads TGTGCCAGCAGCTTGGGTGTGGGCCTCTCTGGAAACACCATATATTTT. Protein: CASSLGVGLSGNTIYF. V is TRBV5-6 and J is TRBJ1-3, with unresolved D. V was shortened by 0 bases and J by 0 bases, with 10 bases between the two germline ends. In germline, CDR1 is SGHDT, CDR2 YYEEEE. The CDR3 length is 16 residues.

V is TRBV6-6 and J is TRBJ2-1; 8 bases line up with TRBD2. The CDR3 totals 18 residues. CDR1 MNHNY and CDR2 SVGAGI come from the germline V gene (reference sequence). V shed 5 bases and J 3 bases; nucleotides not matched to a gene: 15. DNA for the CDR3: TGTGCCAGCAGTCCTTCCATGATGCGGGGGGCTAACTACAATGAGCAGTTCTTC. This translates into CASSPSMMRGANYNEQFF.

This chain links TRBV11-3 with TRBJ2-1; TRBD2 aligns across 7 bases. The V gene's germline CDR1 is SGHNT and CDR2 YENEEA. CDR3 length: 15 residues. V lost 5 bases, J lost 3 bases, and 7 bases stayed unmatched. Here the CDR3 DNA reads TGTGCCAGCAGCCCCCGGGGGGAAAGCTACAATGAGCAGTTCTTC. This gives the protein CASSPRGESYNEQFF.

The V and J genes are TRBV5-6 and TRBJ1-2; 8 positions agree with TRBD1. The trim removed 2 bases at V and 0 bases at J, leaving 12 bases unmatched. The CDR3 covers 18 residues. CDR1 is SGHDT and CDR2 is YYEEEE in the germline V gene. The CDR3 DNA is TGTGCCAGCAGCTTAGTTTACCAGGGGGCACGAACTAACTATGGCTACACCTTC. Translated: CASSLVYQGARTNYGYTF. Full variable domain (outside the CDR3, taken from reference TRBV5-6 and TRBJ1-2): DAGVTQSPTHLIKTRGQQVTLRCSPKSGHDTVSWYQQALGQGPQFIFQYYEEEERQRGNFPDRFSGHQFPNYSSELNVNALLLGDSALYLCASSLVYQGARTNYGYTFGSGTRLTVV.

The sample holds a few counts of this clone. The CDR3 protein is CASSWTGRYGYTF. As DNA, the CDR3 is TGTGCCAGCAGTTGGACAGGGAGATATGGCTACACCTTC. V and J are TRBV28 and TRBJ1-2; 8 bases map to TRBD1. The CDR3 sequence is 13 residues long. V gave up 4 bases and J gave up 5 bases; unmatched junction bases: 3. Germline lookup yields CDR1 MDHEN and CDR2 SYDVKM.